This passage covers 18 T cell receptor beta chains from one sample sequenced in a study of control samples from healthy donors and cancer patients. The assay was immunoSEQ multiplex PCR, and TCRdb's table has in-frame clones only and misses some. This table has approximately 100,000 clones, over 75% appearing once. Sequenced input: blood. These receptors were taken from a woman between 18 and 29 years old in good health.

This chain uses TRBV4-1 with TRBJ1-6, with a weak D call TRBD1 (6 bases). Germline values: CDR1 MGHRA, CDR2 YSYEKL. Trimming cost V 3 bases and J 10 bases, with 25 bases left between them. The CDR3 sequence is 18 residues long. CDR3 protein: CASSHSSLGTYLGSPLHF. Here the CDR3 DNA reads TGCGCCAGCAGCCACTCTTCACTCGGGACATACTTAGGGTCACCCCTCCACTTT.

The gene calls are TRBV3-1 (or the pseudogene TRBV3-2) and TRBJ2-7; D is ambiguous. V lost 3 bases and J 7 bases, leaving 16 bases between the germline ends. The germline V gene encodes CDR1 LGHDT and CDR2 YNNKEL (reference sequence). CDR3 length: 14 residues. CDR3 coding DNA: TGTGCCAGCAGCCAGCAATGGGAACCTAAGGAGCAGTACTTC. This sequence encodes CASSQQWEPKEQYF.

The V and J genes are TRBV4-1 and TRBJ2-3; maybe TRBD2 (5 bases). Trimming removed 4 bases from V and 4 bases from J, with 12 bases in between. Germline V gives CDR1 MGHRA, CDR2 YSYEKL. The CDR3 consists of 14 residues. The CDR3 spells CASSPRGGADTQYF. The DNA of the CDR3 is TGCGCCAGCAGCCCCCGGGGTGGTGCAGATACGCAGTATTTT.

This clone was picked up one time. The rearrangement joins TRBV11-2 to TRBJ1-1, with D hard to call. Trimming left V 2 bases short and J 7 bases short, with 8 bases between. CDR3 length: 12 residues. CDR1 is SGHAT and CDR2 is FQNNGV in the germline V gene. The CDR3, as DNA: TGTGCCAGCAGCTTATCGACCTATGAAGCTTTCTTT. It specifies CASSLSTYEAFF. The variable domain in full, with the rest retrieved from reference TRBV11-2 and TRBJ1-1, is EAGVAQSPRYKIIEKRQSVAFWCNPISGHATLYWYQQILGQGPKLLIQFQNNGVVDDSQLPKDRFSAERLKGVDSTLKIQPAKLEDSAVYLCASSLSTYEAFFGQGTRLTVV.

This clone was counted once. Here the CDR3 DNA reads TGTGCCACCAGCAGAGGAGGACAGGAACAAGAGACCCAGTACTTC. Its protein is CATSRGGQEQETQYF. The chain links TRBV15 to TRBJ2-5; TRBD1 matches at 7 bases. The CDR3 is made up of 15 amino acids. The V gene end was trimmed by 1 base and the J gene end by 2 bases; junction bases not matched to a gene: 4. Germline values: CDR1 LNHNV, CDR2 YYDKDF (reference sequence).

The chain uses TRBV2 and TRBJ1-4; the match to TRBD1 covers 7 bases. J lost 1 base, V lost 4 bases, and 3 bases had no gene match. The CDR3 runs to 15 residues. CDR1 SNHLY and CDR2 FYNNEI come from the germline V gene. Written as DNA, the CDR3 is TGTGCCAGCAGTGGGAGACAGGGAACTAATGAAAAACTGTTTTTT. Its translation is CASSGRQGTNEKLFF.

The V gene is TRBV2, the J gene TRBJ1-4, with TRBD1 identical over 7 bases. This CDR3 is built from 14 residues. V lost 6 bases and J lost 0; bases outside the gene matches: 1. Germline CDR1 is SNHLY and CDR2 is FYNNEI. CDR3: CASRGQSTNEKLFF. Written as DNA, the CDR3 is TGTGCCAGCAGGGGACAGTCAACTAATGAAAAACTGTTTTTT.

This clone appeared once. The rearrangement joins TRBV21-1 to TRBJ2-7; the D call TRBD2 from the table was never checked on the DNA. TRBV21-1 is noted as a pseudogene. The CDR3 totals 13 residues. The CDR3 here is CASSTIAPYEQYF. The CDR3 nucleotides are TGTGCCAGCAGCACAATAGCACCCTACGAGCAGTACTTC.

The chain employs TRBV7-9 and TRBJ1-1; D is possibly TRBD1 (6 bases). Trimming cost V 3 bases and J 0 bases, with 8 bases left between them. CDR3 length: 14 residues. CDR1 SEHNR and CDR2 FQNEAQ come from the germline V gene (reference sequence). CDR3 amino acids: CASSFTGMNTEAFF. The CDR3, as DNA: TGTGCCAGCAGCTTTACAGGGATGAACACTGAAGCTTTCTTT.

The gene calls are TRBV4-1 and TRBJ1-1, with 9 bases matching TRBD1. From germline, CDR1 is MGHRA and CDR2 YSYEKL. This CDR3 spans 16 amino acids. After removal of 1 base from V and 0 bases from J, the junction contained 3 bases not matched to a gene. CDR3 residues: CASSQGQGGMNTEAFF. Here the CDR3 DNA reads TGCGCCAGCAGCCAAGGACAGGGGGGCATGAACACTGAAGCTTTCTTT.

This chain joins TRBV9 and TRBJ2-7; D might be TRBD1 or TRBD2, each matching 6 bases. V was trimmed by 4 bases and J by 4 bases, leaving 12 bases between them. The CDR3 is 13 residues long. Germline V gives CDR1 SGDLS, CDR2 YYNGEE. CDR3 protein: CASSRTTGYEQYF. As DNA, the CDR3 is TGTGCCAGCAGCCGGACTACAGGGTACGAGCAGTACTTC.

This chain links TRBV2 with TRBJ2-2, with a tentative D call TRBD1 (5 bases). CDR3 length equals 16 residues. V shed 0 bases and J shed 1 base, with 9 bases lying between them. Germline V gene data show CDR1 as SNHLY and CDR2 as FYNNEI. Written as DNA, the CDR3 is TGTGCCAGCAGTGAAGCCGCAGGGTGGAACACCGGGGAGCTGTTTTTT. Translated: CASSEAAGWNTGELFF.

The chain uses TRBV5-4 and TRBJ2-7; D possibly corresponds to TRBD1 (6 bases). Deletions cut 4 bases from V and 0 bases from J, with 14 bases between. CDR3 length equals 15 residues. The germline CDR1 and CDR2 sequences are SGHNT and YYREEE (reference sequence). CDR3 nucleotides: TGTGCCAGCAGCCCGGTGGTGGACAGCTCCTACGAGCAGTACTTC. Its protein product is CASSPVVDSSYEQYF.

The gene calls are TRBV11-2 and TRBJ2-7; D is unclear. The V and J ends lost 4 bases and 7 bases respectively, with 17 bases between them. In germline, CDR1 is SGHAT, CDR2 FQNNGV. The CDR3 has 14 residues. In nucleotides, the CDR3 is TGTGCCAGCAGCTCATGGTCACGGTGGCGGGAGCAGTACTTC. Protein product: CASSSWSRWREQYF.

The rearrangement joins TRBV7-3 to TRBJ2-3, with 7 bases identical to TRBD2. The V gene's germline CDR1 is SGHTA and CDR2 FQGTGA. V trimming: 4 bases; J trimming: 0 bases; junction bases outside the gene matches: 4. This CDR3 is 15 amino acids long. The chain's CDR3 is CASSSSGASTDTQYF. The CDR3 DNA reads TGTGCCAGCAGCTCCAGCGGGGCTAGCACAGATACGCAGTATTTT.

This sequence joins TRBV20-1 and TRBJ2-7, with D perhaps matching TRBD1 (7 bases). Trimming took 3 bases from V and 0 from J, leaving 15 bases between them. This CDR3 contains 15 residues. The germline V gene encodes CDR1 DFQATT and CDR2 SNEGSKA (reference sequence). In DNA form, the CDR3 reads TGCAGTGCTAGTGTCGCGGGACAGAACTCCTACGAGCAGTACTTC. Protein sequence: CSASVAGQNSYEQYF.

The chain couples TRBV10-1 to TRBJ1-1, with no clear D. Germline V CDR1 and CDR2: WNHNN, SYGVQD (reference sequence). This CDR3 is built from 16 residues. Trimming removed 6 bases from V and 2 bases from J, with 19 bases in between. The CDR3 reads CASSFHTHPNNTEAFF. The CDR3 coding sequence is TGCGCCAGCAGCTTCCACACACATCCAAACAACACTGAAGCTTTCTTT.

The chain couples TRBV10-3 to TRBJ1-1, with D hard to call. This CDR3 region has 17 residues. The V end lost 2 bases, the J end lost 0 bases, and 16 bases lay between the germline ends. Germline V lookup: CDR1 ENHRY, CDR2 SYGVKD. The CDR3 DNA is TGTGCCATCAGTGAGACCCTGATACAGACGGTGAACACTGAAGCTTTCTTT. This translates into CAISETLIQTVNTEAFF.